These T cell receptor beta chains were read from a single sample in a study of cytomegalovirus exposure and HLA in healthy donors. Data came from immunoSEQ multiplex PCR; TCRdb stores just in-frame clones and leaves some out. The repertoire holds some 51,000 clones, 70% to 75% seen once, with 30% to 40% in the top ten. The sample comprised PBMCs. Every receptor here comes from a man aged 35 to 55 in good health and CMV-seropositive. CDR3s include the opening cysteine and the closing phenylalanine or tryptophan. The D gene is left open where the match is weak. Part of the rows lack a size; the others show once, few, many or a class for expanded clones.

d_call	v_call	clone_size	j_call	cdr3_aa	cdr3_nt
NA	TRBV7-2	NA	TRBJ1-5	CASSRGGGGQPQHF	TGTGCCAGCAGTCGGGGGGGCGGGGGTCAGCCCCAGCATTTT
NA	TRBV25-1	NA	TRBJ2-7	CASSEYGGWEEQYF	TGTGCCAGCAGTGAATATGGGGGGTGGGAAGAGCAGTACTTC
NA	TRBV5-1	NA	TRBJ2-3	CASRQGPSTDTQYF	TGCGCCAGCAGGCAGGGGCCTAGCACAGATACGCAGTATTTT
NA	TRBV7-2	NA	TRBJ2-7	CASSLDDGLPYEQYF	TGTGCCAGCAGCTTAGACGACGGACTTCCCTACGAGCAGTACTTC
NA	TRBV29-1	NA	TRBJ1-1	CSVGTVNTEAFF	TGCAGCGTTGGGACAGTGAACACTGAAGCTTTCTTT
NA	TRBV2	NA	TRBJ2-5	CASSVPEGERKTQYF	TGTGCCAGCAGTGTCCCCGAGGGGGAGAGAAAGACCCAGTACTTC
NA	TRBV2	NA	TRBJ1-3	CASQGLSGNTIYF	TGTGCCAGTCAGGGCCTCTCTGGAAACACCATATATTTT
NA	TRBV20-1	NA	TRBJ1-2	CSASPDYGYTF	TGCAGTGCTAGCCCCGACTATGGCTACACCTTC
NA	TRBV11-2	NA	TRBJ2-7	CASSLNTEAREQYF	TGTGCCAGCAGCCTTAATACGGAGGCGCGGGAGCAGTACTTC
NA	TRBV6-5	few	TRBJ1-6	CASSYSGGKDNSPLHF	TGTGCCAGCAGTTACTCGGGGGGGAAGGATAATTCACCCCTCCACTTT
NA	TRBV6-5	NA	TRBJ1-2	CASSSNPGVGGYTF	TGTGCCAGCAGTTCTAACCCGGGGGTGGGCGGCTACACCTTC
NA	TRBV2	once	TRBJ2-7	CASEDTETYEQYF	TGTGCCAGCGAAGACACCGAAACGTACGAGCAGTACTTC
NA	TRBV6-6	NA	TRBJ1-1	CASSQKDTGQQEAFF	TGTGCCAGCAGCCAAAAAGACACAGGCCAACAGGAGGCTTTCTTT
NA	TRBV5-1	NA	TRBJ1-2	CASRQGIYGYTF	TGCGCCAGCAGACAGGGAATCTATGGCTACACCTTC
NA	TRBV13	few	TRBJ1-1	CASSLYEGFRTEAFF	TGTGCCAGCAGCCTATACGAGGGATTCCGGACTGAAGCTTTCTTT
NA	TRBV9	NA	TRBJ1-6	CASSATGFSPLHF	TGTGCCAGCAGCGCAACAGGGTTTTCACCCCTCCACTTT
TRBD2	TRBV29-1	NA	TRBJ2-3	CSAGTSGGRDTQYF	TGCAGCGCCGGGACTAGCGGGGGGCGGGATACGCAGTATTTT
NA	TRBV11-2	NA	TRBJ2-2	CASSLVSPRSGELFF	TGTGCCAGCAGCTTAGTGTCCCCCAGATCCGGGGAGCTGTTTTTT
NA	TRBV5-4	NA	TRBJ2-7	CASSFGLSSYEQYF	TGTGCCAGCAGCTTCGGTCTGTCCTCCTACGAGCAGTACTTC
NA	TRBV9	NA	TRBJ1-1	CASSVMGHSNTEAFF	TGTGCCAGCAGCGTAATGGGACACTCGAACACTGAAGCTTTCTTT